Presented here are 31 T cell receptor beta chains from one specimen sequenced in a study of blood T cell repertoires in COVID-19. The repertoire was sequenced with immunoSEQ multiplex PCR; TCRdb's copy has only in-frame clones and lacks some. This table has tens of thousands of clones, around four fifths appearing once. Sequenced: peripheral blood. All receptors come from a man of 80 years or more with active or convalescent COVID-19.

CDR3 sequence (DNA): TGTGCCAGCACCCGGGGGGCCGGCACAGATACGCAGTATTTT. Residues: CASTRGAGTDTQYF. The chain carries TRBV2 and TRBJ2-3, with D maybe TRBD2 (7 bases). The CDR3 totals 14 residues. V lost 7 bases to trimming and J lost 1 base, with 12 bases between them. Germline CDR1 and CDR2: SNHLY and FYNNEI.

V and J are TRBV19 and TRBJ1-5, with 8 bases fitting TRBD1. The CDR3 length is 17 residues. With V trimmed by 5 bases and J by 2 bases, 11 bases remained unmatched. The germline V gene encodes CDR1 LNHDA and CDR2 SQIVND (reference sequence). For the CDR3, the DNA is TGTGCCAGTAGTGGAACAGGGGGTGGATTTGGCAATCAGCCCCAGCATTTT. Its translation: CASSGTGGGFGNQPQHF.

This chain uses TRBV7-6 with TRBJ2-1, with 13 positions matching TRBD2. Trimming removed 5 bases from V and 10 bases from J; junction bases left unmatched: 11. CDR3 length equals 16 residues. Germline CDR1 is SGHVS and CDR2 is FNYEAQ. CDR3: CASSRIGLAGEVEQFF. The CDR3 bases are TGTGCCAGCAGCCGCATTGGACTAGCGGGAGAGGTGGAGCAGTTCTTC.

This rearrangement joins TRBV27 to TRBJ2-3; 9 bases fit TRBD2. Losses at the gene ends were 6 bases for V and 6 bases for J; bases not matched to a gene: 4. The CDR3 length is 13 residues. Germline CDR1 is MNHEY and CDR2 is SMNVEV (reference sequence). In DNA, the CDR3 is TGTGCCAGCAGGCTAGCGGGGCCTGATACGCAGTATTTT. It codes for CASRLAGPDTQYF.

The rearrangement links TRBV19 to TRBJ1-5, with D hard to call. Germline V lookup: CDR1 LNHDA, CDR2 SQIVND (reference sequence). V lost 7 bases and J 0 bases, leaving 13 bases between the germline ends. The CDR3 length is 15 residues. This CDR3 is CASTKRQDSNQPQHF. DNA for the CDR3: TGTGCCAGTACCAAAAGACAAGATAGCAATCAGCCCCAGCATTTT.

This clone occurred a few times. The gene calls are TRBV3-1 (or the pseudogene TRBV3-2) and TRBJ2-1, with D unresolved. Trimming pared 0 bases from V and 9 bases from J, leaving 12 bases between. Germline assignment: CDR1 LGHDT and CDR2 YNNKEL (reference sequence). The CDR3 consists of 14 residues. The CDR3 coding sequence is TGTGCCAGCAGCCAAGATCCCAGTTTTGGTGAGCAGTTCTTC. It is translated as CASSQDPSFGEQFF.

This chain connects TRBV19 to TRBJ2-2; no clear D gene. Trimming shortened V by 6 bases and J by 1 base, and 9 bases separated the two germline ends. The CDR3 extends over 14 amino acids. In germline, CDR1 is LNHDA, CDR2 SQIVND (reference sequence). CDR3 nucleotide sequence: TGTGCCAGTAGATTTCTAGGGAACACCGGGGAGCTGTTTTTT. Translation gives CASRFLGNTGELFF.

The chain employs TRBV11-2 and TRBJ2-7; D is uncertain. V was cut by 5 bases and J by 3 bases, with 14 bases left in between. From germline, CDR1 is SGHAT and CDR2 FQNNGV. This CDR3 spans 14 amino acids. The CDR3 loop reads CASSLGRSLYEQYF. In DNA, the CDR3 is TGTGCCAGCAGCCTCGGCCGGAGCCTCTACGAGCAGTACTTC.

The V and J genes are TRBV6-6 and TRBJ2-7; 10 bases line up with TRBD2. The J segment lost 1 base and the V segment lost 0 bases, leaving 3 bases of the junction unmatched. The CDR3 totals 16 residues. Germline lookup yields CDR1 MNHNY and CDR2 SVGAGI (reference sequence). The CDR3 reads CASSYSRGLASYEQYF. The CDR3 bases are TGTGCCAGCAGTTACTCGAGGGGACTAGCGTCCTACGAGCAGTACTTC.

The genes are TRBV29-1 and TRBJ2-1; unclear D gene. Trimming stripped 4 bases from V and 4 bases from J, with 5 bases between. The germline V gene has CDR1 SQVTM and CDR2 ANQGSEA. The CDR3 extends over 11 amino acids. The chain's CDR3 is CSVAEYNEQFF. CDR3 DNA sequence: TGCAGCGTTGCCGAGTACAATGAGCAGTTCTTC.

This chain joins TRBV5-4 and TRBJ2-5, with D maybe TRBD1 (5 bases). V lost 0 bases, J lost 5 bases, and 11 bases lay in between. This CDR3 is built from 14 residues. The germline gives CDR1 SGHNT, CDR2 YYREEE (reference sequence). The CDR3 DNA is TGTGCCAGCAGCTTGGTAGGGGCCGAGGAGACCCAGTACTTC. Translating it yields CASSLVGAEETQYF.

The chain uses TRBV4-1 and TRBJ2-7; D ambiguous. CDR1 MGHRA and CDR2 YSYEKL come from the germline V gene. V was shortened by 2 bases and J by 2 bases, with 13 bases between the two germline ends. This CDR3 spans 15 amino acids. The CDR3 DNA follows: TGCGCCAGCAGCCAACTTGGTCCTAGACCCTACGAGCAGTACTTC. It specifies CASSQLGPRPYEQYF.

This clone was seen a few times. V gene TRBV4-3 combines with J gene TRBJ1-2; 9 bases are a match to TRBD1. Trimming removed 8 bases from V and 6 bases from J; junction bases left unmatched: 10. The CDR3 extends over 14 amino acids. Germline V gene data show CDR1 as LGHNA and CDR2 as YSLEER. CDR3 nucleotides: TGCGCCAGCGGAATAATCGGGACAGGGAATGGCTACACCTTC. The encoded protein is CASGIIGTGNGYTF.

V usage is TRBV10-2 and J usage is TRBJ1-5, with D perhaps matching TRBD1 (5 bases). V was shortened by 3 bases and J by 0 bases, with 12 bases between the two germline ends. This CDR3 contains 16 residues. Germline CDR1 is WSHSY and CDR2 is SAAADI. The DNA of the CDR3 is TGCGCCAGCAGTGACAGGGAAGTCTATAGCAATCAGCCCCAGCATTTT. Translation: CASSDREVYSNQPQHF.

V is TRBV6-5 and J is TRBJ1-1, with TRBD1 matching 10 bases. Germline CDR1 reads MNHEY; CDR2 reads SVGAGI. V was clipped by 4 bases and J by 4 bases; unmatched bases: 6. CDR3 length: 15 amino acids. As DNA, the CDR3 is TGTGCCAGCAGTTCCCGGACAGGGGGTTTCACTGAAGCTTTCTTT. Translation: CASSSRTGGFTEAFF.

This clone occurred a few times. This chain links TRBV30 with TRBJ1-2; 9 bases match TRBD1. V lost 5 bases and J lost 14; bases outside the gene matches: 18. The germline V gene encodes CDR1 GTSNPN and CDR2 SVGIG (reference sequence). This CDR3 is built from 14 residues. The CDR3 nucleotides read TGTGCCTGGCCCCGCCCAAGGGGACAGGGAGCCCTAACCTTC. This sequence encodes CAWPRPRGQGALTF.

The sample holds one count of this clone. CDR3 bases: TGTGCCAGCAGTTACCGGGGGTTGGCCTACGAGCAGTACTTC. Translated: CASSYRGLAYEQYF. The rearrangement joins TRBV6-5 to TRBJ2-7, with a possible D match to TRBD2 (6 bases). From germline, CDR1 is MNHEY and CDR2 SVGAGI. The ends were cut back, 2 bases at V and 2 bases at J, with 10 bases in the middle. CDR3 size: 14 residues.

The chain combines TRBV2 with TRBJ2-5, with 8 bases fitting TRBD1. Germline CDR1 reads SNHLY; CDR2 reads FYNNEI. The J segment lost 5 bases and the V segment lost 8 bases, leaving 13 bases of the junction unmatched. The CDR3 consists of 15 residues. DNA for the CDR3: TGTGCCAGCTCTGGAGCGGACAGGGCGCTTGAGACCCAGTACTTC. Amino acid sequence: CASSGADRALETQYF.

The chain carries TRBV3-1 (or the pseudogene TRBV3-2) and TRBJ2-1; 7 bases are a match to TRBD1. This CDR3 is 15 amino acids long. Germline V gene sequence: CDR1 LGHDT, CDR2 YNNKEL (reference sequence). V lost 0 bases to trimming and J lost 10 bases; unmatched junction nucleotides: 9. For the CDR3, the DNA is TGTGCCAGCAGCCAAGAACCCCACAGGGGTAGGGAGCAGTTCTTC. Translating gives CASSQEPHRGREQFF.

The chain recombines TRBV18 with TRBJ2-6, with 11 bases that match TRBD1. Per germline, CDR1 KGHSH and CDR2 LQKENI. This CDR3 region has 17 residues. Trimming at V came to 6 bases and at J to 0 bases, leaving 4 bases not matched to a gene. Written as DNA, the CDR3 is TGTGCCAGCTCTCCCGGGACAGGGGGCTCTGGGGCCAACGTCCTGACTTTC. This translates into CASSPGTGGSGANVLTF.

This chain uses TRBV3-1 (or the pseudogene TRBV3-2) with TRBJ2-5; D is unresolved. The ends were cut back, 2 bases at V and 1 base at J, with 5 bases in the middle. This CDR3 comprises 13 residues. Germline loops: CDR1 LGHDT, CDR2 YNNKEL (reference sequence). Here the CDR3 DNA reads TGTGCCAGCAGCCAACGAGGCCAAGAGACCCAGTACTTC. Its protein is CASSQRGQETQYF.

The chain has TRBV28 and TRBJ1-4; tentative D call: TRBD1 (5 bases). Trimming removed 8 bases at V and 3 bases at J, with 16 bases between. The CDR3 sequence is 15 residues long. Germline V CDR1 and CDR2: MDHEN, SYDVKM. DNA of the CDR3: TGTGCCAGCGTAGCTATAGGGGCGGCTAATGAAAAACTGTTTTTT. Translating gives CASVAIGAANEKLFF.

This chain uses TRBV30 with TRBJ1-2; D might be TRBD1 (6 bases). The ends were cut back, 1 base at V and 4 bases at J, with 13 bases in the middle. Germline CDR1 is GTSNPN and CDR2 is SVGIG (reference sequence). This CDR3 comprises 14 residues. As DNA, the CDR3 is TGTGCCTGGAGTGGGACAGATGAAGTCTATGGCTACACCTTC. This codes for CAWSGTDEVYGYTF.

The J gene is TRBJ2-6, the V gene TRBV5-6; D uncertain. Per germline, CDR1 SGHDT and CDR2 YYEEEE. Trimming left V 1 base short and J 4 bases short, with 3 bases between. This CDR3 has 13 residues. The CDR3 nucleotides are TGTGCCAGCAGCTTGACAGGGGCCAACGTCCTGACTTTC. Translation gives CASSLTGANVLTF.

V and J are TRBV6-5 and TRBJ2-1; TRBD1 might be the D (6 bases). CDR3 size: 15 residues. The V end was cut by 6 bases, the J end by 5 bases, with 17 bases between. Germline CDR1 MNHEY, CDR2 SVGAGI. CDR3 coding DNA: TGTGCCAGCAGCCCCTGGGGGACAATTAACAATGAGCAGTTCTTC. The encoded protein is CASSPWGTINNEQFF.

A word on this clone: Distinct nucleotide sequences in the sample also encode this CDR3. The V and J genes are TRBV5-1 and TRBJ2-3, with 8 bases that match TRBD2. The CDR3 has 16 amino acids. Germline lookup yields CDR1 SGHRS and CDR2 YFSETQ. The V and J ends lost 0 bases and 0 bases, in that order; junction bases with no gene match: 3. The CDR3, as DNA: TGCGCCAGCAGCTTGGTCAGCGGGGGAAGCACAGATACGCAGTATTTT. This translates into CASSLVSGGSTDTQYF.

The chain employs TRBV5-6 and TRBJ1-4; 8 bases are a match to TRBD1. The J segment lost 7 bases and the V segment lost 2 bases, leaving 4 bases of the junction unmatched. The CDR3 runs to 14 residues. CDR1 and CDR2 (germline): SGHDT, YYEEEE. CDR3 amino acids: CASSFDRGSEKLFF. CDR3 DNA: TGTGCCAGCAGCTTTGACAGGGGAAGTGAAAAACTGTTTTTT.

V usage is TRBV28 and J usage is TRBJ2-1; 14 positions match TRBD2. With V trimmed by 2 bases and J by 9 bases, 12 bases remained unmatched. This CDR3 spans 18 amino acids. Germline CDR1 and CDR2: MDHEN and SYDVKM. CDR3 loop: CASSLPKKTSGRASEQFF. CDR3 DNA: TGTGCCAGCAGTTTACCCAAAAAGACTAGCGGGAGGGCCAGTGAGCAGTTCTTC.

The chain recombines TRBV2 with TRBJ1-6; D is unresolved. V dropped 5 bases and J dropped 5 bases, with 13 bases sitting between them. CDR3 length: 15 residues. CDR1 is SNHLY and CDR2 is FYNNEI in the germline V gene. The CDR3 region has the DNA TGTGCCAGCAGTAGACTCCCCTGGGATAATTCACCCCTCCACTTT. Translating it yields CASSRLPWDNSPLHF.

CDR3 residues: CASSPAGAFPQFF. The CDR3, as DNA: TGTGCCAGCAGCCCTGCAGGGGCTTTCCCGCAGTTCTTC. The chain carries TRBV11-3 and TRBJ2-1; a possible D gene is TRBD1 (6 bases). Germline CDR1 SGHNT, CDR2 YENEEA. V dropped 5 bases and J dropped 12 bases, with 17 bases sitting between them. CDR3 length equals 13 residues.

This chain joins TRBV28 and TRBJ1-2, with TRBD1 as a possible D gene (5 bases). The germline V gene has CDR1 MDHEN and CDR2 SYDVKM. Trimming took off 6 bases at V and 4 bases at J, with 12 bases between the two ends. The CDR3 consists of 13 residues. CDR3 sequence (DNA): TGTGCCAGCAGAGTAGGGGCCCCCTATGGCTACACCTTC. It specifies CASRVGAPYGYTF.